This T cell receptor beta chain was captured by sequencing in a study of cytomegalovirus exposure and HLA in healthy donors. The study's findings and limits: Earlier results showed most TCR beta V segments being productive about 90% or about 30% of the time.

Amplification used 60 Vbeta primers and 13 Jbeta primers. Data came from immunoSEQ multiplex PCR; TCRdb stores just in-frame clones and leaves some out. Of about 250,000 clones listed, more than 55% are singletons. This CDR3 region has 15 residues. CDR1 SGHNT and CDR2 YYREEE come from the germline V gene (reference sequence). With 6 bases clipped from V and 7 bases from J, the junction kept 12 bases outside the gene matches. About this clone itself: The antigen is undetermined.

The receptor was isolated from a female donor in good health and CMV-seronegative. The specimen sequenced was PBMCs. The chain links TRBV5-4 to TRBJ2-2; TRBD2 matches at 7 bases. The chain's CDR3 is CASTEREGRDGELFF. CDR3 coding DNA: TGTGCCAGCACCGAGAGGGAGGGGAGGGACGGGGAGCTGTTTTTT.